This T cell receptor beta chain stems from a study of shared clonotypes between healthy human individuals (dated by TCRdb to about 2020). General notes on the study: The cohort comprised two women and a few men aged 18 to 49 years. Different laboratories and diverse techniques were used to prepare libraries and sequence TCR repertoires, to increase sequencing depth and limit assay-specific biases. Per donor, three plates each were used for CD4 naive and CD4 memory, two for CD8 naive, and one for CD8 memory. The study deeply sequenced blood TCR repertoires of five healthy adults to estimate repertoire size and the extent of clonotype sharing between individuals. Leukapheresis yielded between about 0.9 and 8.9 billion PBMCs per donor. The investigation overall reported the following: Estimated clonotype richness was generally larger for naive than for memory subsets. Incomplete sequencing was indicated by rarefaction of sorted-subset datasets, despite the large sequencing depth. Sampling was limited to blood, and TCR repertoires in tissue likely differ from TCR repertoires in blood. Sharing across several donors was observed for approximately 4.6% of naive CD4, 3.5% of naive CD8, about 2.3% of memory CD4, and about 0.4% of memory CD8 clonotypes. Pairwise subsampling led to the expectation that sequencing depth would affect the degree of clonotype sharing among donors. The small number of donors limited the genetic and exposure-history diversity represented. Clonotypes shared by all four sorted-subset donors showed higher generation probabilities than non-shared clonotypes.

The CDR3, from cysteine to phenylalanine, totals 11 residues. The CDR3 DNA has 33 bases and is translated from base 1. According to the germline V gene (reference sequence), CDR1 reads DFQATT and CDR2 reads SNEGSKA. Using the deep immunoSEQ assay, multiplex PCR amplified TCR CDR3 regions from genomic DNA. Genomic DNA extracted from each cell subset was distributed evenly over all wells of several immunoSEQ 96-well plates, and each plate served as one replicate. For sorted subsets, approximately 190 ng genomic DNA, equal to tens of thousands of T cell genomes, was loaded into each replicate PCR. The purified libraries were quantified using a Qubit 3.0 fluorometer, sized with a Bioanalyzer 2100, and then quantified again using the KAPA Library Quantification kit. Every immunoSEQ 96-well plate was sequenced on a separate single-read 150-cycle Illumina NextSeq 550 flow cell. Processing in the source paper ran as follows. The immunoSEQ output contained only junctional sequences without quality scores, so filtering could not match that applied to full-length reads. To assign V/J genes and CDR3, sequences were annotated using PyIR, a Python wrapper for IgBLAST v1.9, with IMGT germline references. Reads were filtered out if the reads had weak V/J assignments (E-value above 1e-6), no CDR3, stop codons, out-of-frame junctions, or ambiguous translated residues. A V3J clonotype was defined by an identical inferred V gene, J gene, and CDR3 amino acid sequence. The percentage overlap between two repertoires was calculated by dividing the number of shared unique clonotypes by the size of the smaller repertoire. Richness of each repertoire was evaluated using RTK rarefaction, the Chao1 estimator, and Recon v2.1 estimates of unobserved clonotypes. Generation probabilities were computed with OLGA for all TCRbeta clonotypes obtained by the gDNA method from several donors. TCRdb provides this immuneACCESS table in a form limited to in-frame rearrangements. Some clones are lacking; in checked studies, under half of them reflect an unresolved V gene, and why the rest are absent is not known. The V and J calls and clone size are taken from that table; D and trimming were inferred from the DNA. A total of roughly 330,000 clones appear in this sample, under 80% of them only once. Under 13% of the sample lies in the top ten.

About this clone itself: Its antigen specificity is not known. Base qualities are not at hand, and no much larger clone is one base apart.

Healthy HIV-negative adults with no recently reported acute infections or vaccinations were included as donors. Every donor was a Caucasian adult living in Nashville, Tennessee, USA. Magnetic negative selection was used to enrich CD4+ T cells, after which naive cells were positively selected on CD45RA and the negative fraction became the memory subset. After blood collection by leukapheresis, PBMCs were isolated using Ficoll-Histopaque density gradient centrifugation and then cryopreserved in the vapor phase of liquid nitrogen. Purity and quantity of every magnetically sorted T cell population were checked by analytical flow cytometry. Genomic DNA was isolated from every sorted fraction and measured by UV absorbance on a Nanodrop 2000c.

The sequence is built from TRBV20-1 and TRBJ2-3; 5 matching bases give a weak D call of TRBD1. This TCR was recovered from a man between 25 and 39 years old in good health. The specimen was memory CD4+ T cells sorted from blood. The cell subset or site label here, explained by the study, means: CD45RA-negative fraction. The DNA sequence reads TGCTCAGGGCTCCACACAGATACGCAGTATTTT. It specifies CSGLHTDTQYF.